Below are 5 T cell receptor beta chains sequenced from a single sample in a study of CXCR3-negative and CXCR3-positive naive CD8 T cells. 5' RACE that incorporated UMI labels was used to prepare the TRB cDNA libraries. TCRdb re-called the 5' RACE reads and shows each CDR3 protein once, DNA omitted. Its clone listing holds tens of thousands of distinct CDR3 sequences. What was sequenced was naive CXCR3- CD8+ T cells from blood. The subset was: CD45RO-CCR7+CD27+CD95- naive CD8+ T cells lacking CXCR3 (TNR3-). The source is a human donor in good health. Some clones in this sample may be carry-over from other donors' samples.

CDR3 amino acids: CAISDLGGMNTGELFF. The chain links TRBV10-3 to TRBJ2-2; the TCRdb call, TRBD1, lacks DNA for checking. This CDR3 has 16 amino acids. Germline CDR1 and CDR2: ENHRY and SYGVKD.

CDR3 sequence reads: CASREEAGELFF. The V gene is TRBV12-3 or TRBV12-4, the J gene TRBJ2-2; the TCRdb D gene call, TRBD2, has no DNA to confirm it. CDR3 length: 12 residues.

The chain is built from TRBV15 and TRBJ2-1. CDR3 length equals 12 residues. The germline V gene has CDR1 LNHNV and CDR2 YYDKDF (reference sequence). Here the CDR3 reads CATRTHYNEQFF.

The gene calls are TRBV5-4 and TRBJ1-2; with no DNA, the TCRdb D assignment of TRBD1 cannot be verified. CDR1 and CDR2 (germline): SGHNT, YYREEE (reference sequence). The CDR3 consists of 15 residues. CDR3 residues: CASSLLMDRTRGYTF.

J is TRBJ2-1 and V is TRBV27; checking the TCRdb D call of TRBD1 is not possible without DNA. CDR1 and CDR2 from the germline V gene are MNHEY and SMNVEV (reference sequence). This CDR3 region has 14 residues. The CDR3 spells CASTWGGAGNEQFF.